A single sample is the source of the 14 T cell receptor beta chains below, sequenced in a study of blood T cell repertoires in COVID-19. Some clones are missing from TCRdb's copy, which holds only in-frame ones; the method was immunoSEQ multiplex PCR. The table records about 30,000 clones, over 75% of them present only once. The sample was peripheral blood. The receptors were gathered from a man at least 80 years old with active COVID-19.

This clone was observed a handful of times. J is TRBJ1-2 and V is TRBV5-1; the D is unclear. This CDR3 region has 16 residues. Germline CDR1 and CDR2: SGHRS and YFSETQ. V lost 0 bases and J 0 bases, leaving 12 bases between the germline ends. Here the CDR3 reads CASSLAPAGSNYGYTF. In DNA form, the CDR3 reads TGCGCCAGCAGCTTGGCCCCGGCAGGATCTAACTATGGCTACACCTTC.

The V gene is TRBV18, the J gene TRBJ2-2; 9 positions match TRBD2. Trimming took 4 bases from V and 4 from J; bases not matched to a gene: 10. CDR1 and CDR2 (germline): KGHSH, LQKENI. The CDR3 length is 17 residues. CDR3 in DNA: TGTGCCAGCTCACATGCGAGCGGGGGGCTCACCACCGGGGAGCTGTTTTTT. Its translation is CASSHASGGLTTGELFF.

The chain employs TRBV3-1 (or the pseudogene TRBV3-2) and TRBJ1-1; D is unclear. This CDR3 region has 13 residues. The V end was cut by 2 bases, the J end by 0 bases, with 4 bases between. Germline V gene sequence: CDR1 LGHDT, CDR2 YNNKEL (reference sequence). Here the CDR3 DNA reads TGTGCCAGCAGCCAACTAGTGAACACTGAAGCTTTCTTT. This gives the protein CASSQLVNTEAFF.

This chain uses TRBV5-1 with TRBJ2-2; possibly TRBD1 for D (8 bases). The length of the CDR3 is 16 residues. In germline, CDR1 is SGHRS, CDR2 YFSETQ. V was cut by 8 bases and J by 2 bases, with 19 bases left in between. DNA for the CDR3: TGCGCCAGTCAACTACAGGGGGGGAGCAACACCGGGGAGCTGTTTTTT. Its protein is CASQLQGGSNTGELFF.

CDR3 nucleotides: TGTGCCGCAAGCAGCGGACAGACAGCTAACTATGGCTACACCTTC. Amino acids: CAASSGQTANYGYTF. The V and J genes are TRBV6-5 and TRBJ1-2; D possibly corresponds to TRBD1 (6 bases). The CDR3 extends over 15 amino acids. Germline CDR1 and CDR2: MNHEY and SVGAGI. V was cut by 11 bases and J by 0 bases, with 19 bases left in between.

Only a few counts were recorded for this clone. This chain joins TRBV20-1 and TRBJ2-1; D remains ambiguous. V was clipped by 3 bases and J by 0 bases, with 9 bases between them. The CDR3 has 14 amino acids. The germline V gene encodes CDR1 DFQATT and CDR2 SNEGSKA (reference sequence). CDR3 residues: CSASDGNSYNEQFF. The CDR3 nucleotides are TGCAGTGCTAGTGACGGTAACTCCTACAATGAGCAGTTCTTC.

The chain uses TRBV7-2 and TRBJ2-6; maybe TRBD2 (5 bases). V was clipped by 5 bases and J by 0 bases, with 20 bases between them. This CDR3 spans 19 amino acids. Germline V CDR1 and CDR2: SGHTA, FQGNSA. The CDR3: CASSRFWPRGYSGANVLTF. As DNA, the CDR3 is TGTGCCAGCAGCCGGTTTTGGCCGCGCGGGTACTCTGGGGCCAACGTCCTGACTTTC.

The chain joins TRBV5-4 to TRBJ1-2, with 8 bases matching TRBD1. The germline CDR1 and CDR2 sequences are SGHNT and YYREEE (reference sequence). V lost 0 bases and J lost 0; bases outside the gene matches: 7. The CDR3 contains 17 residues. Written as DNA, the CDR3 is TGTGCCAGCAGCTTGGAGGGACAGGCATTAGCTAACTATGGCTACACCTTC. Encoded protein: CASSLEGQALANYGYTF.

V usage is TRBV2 and J usage is TRBJ1-2; D uncertain. V lost 7 bases and J 4 bases, leaving 10 bases between the germline ends. The germline V gene has CDR1 SNHLY and CDR2 FYNNEI. The CDR3 is 12 residues long. The CDR3 is CASTEETYGYTF. The DNA of the CDR3 is TGTGCCAGCACGGAGGAGACCTATGGCTACACCTTC. The whole variable domain, remainder taken from reference TRBV2 and TRBJ1-2, is EPEVTQTPSHQVTQMGQEVILRCVPISNHLYFYWYRQILGQKVEFLVSFYNNEISEKSEIFDDQFSVERPDGSNFTLKIRSTKLEDSAMYFCASTEETYGYTFGSGTRLTVV.

This clone occurred once. This sequence joins TRBV5-1 and TRBJ1-1; D may be TRBD1 (5 bases). The CDR3 contains 14 residues. The germline gives CDR1 SGHRS, CDR2 YFSETQ. The ends were cut back, 1 base at V and 1 base at J, with 8 bases in the middle. As DNA, the CDR3 is TGCGCCAGCAGCTTGCTCGGGGGGAACACTGAAGCTTTCTTT. Encoded protein: CASSLLGGNTEAFF.

The rearrangement joins TRBV6-6 to TRBJ2-5, with D possibly matching TRBD2 (6 bases). Trimming took off 1 base at V and 5 bases at J, with 17 bases between the two ends. Germline V gene data show CDR1 as MNHNY and CDR2 as SVGAGI (reference sequence). This CDR3 is built from 16 residues. The CDR3 DNA sequence: TGTGCCAGCAGTTACTGGAGGGGCGCAAAGGGGGAGACCCAGTACTTC. This translates into CASSYWRGAKGETQYF.

The count of this clone is one. The chain is built from TRBV7-9 and TRBJ1-2, with 8 positions matching TRBD1. Germline V gene sequence: CDR1 SEHNR, CDR2 FQNEAQ (reference sequence). There are 15 residues in the CDR3. The V segment lost 3 bases and the J segment 2 bases; nucleotides outside the gene matches: 5. The CDR3: CASSLGTGSNYGYTF. Here the CDR3 DNA reads TGTGCCAGCAGCTTGGGGACAGGTTCAAACTATGGCTACACCTTC.

The chain is built from TRBV28 and TRBJ2-7; TRBD1 is a possible D gene (5 bases). Germline V gene sequence: CDR1 MDHEN, CDR2 SYDVKM. With 4 bases removed from V and 6 bases from J, the gap between germline ends came to 13 bases. The CDR3 is made up of 13 amino acids. The CDR3, as DNA: TGTGCCAGCAGTTCCACCCAGGGCGCCGAGCAGTACTTC. Amino acid sequence: CASSSTQGAEQYF.

By proportion, this clone is medium-sized. The V and J genes are TRBV18 and TRBJ2-1; 7 bases fit TRBD2. The CDR3 contains 14 residues. J lost 7 bases, V lost 3 bases, and 6 bases had no gene match. CDR1 is KGHSH and CDR2 is LQKENI in the germline V gene. The CDR3 sequence: CASSPTSSWNEQFF. DNA of the CDR3: TGTGCCAGCTCACCGACTAGCAGTTGGAATGAGCAGTTCTTC. Using reference TRBV18 and TRBJ2-1 for the parts outside the CDR3, the full variable domain is NAGVMQNPRHLVRRRGQEARLRCSPMKGHSHVYWYRQLPEEGLKFMVYLQKENIIDESGMPKERFSAEFPKEGPSILRIQQVVRGDSAAYFCASSPTSSWNEQFFGPGTRLTVL.